A selection of T cell receptor beta chains follows, all from one sample in a study of blood T cell repertoires in COVID-19. Profiled with immunoSEQ multiplex PCR; TCRdb holds only in-frame clones, not every one. The data contain 150,000 to 200,000 clones, around 87% of them singletons. The sample taken for sequencing was PBMCs or T cells enriched from blood (not recorded which). Receptor source: a woman in her 50s who had recovered from COVID-19. The CDR3 runs from the conserved cysteine through the conserved F or W. The D gene is left open where the match is weak. Some rows have no size entry. The others give once, few or many, or a class for an expanded clone.

v_call	clone_size	j_call	d_call	cdr3_aa
TRBV6-4	-	TRBJ2-1	-	CASSEGRQQFF
TRBV5-4	-	TRBJ2-5	TRBD2	CASSPISGLQETQYF
TRBV9	-	TRBJ1-3	-	CASSVASEGGGNTIYF
TRBV18	once	TRBJ1-4	TRBD1	CASSPVGQDNEKLFF
TRBV7-2	-	TRBJ2-7	TRBD1	CASSLVGGPQGSGEQYF
TRBV18	few	TRBJ1-6	TRBD1	CASSPGQGAGSPLHF
TRBV19	-	TRBJ2-5	-	CASSHRVLRETQYF
TRBV19	-	TRBJ1-1	TRBD1	CASSTGTGRTEAFF
TRBV19	-	TRBJ2-5	TRBD2	CASSIGGAGEQETQYF
TRBV5-4	-	TRBJ1-2	TRBD1	CASSRRDRANYGYTF
TRBV29-1	-	TRBJ2-2	TRBD1	CSVLRSDRANTGELFF
TRBV4-3	-	TRBJ1-2	TRBD1	CASSQDRTGSGYTF
TRBV20-1	-	TRBJ1-3	-	CSAHSGNTIYF
TRBV7-7	-	TRBJ2-1	TRBD2	CASSLSTSGGLNEQFF
TRBV18	-	TRBJ2-5	-	CASSPPGLQETQYF
TRBV6-2/TRBV6-3	few	TRBJ1-2	-	CASSYKQGNGYTF
TRBV5-1	-	TRBJ1-3	-	CASSSRQSSGNTIYF
TRBV30	-	TRBJ1-2	-	CAWNRSPTDSYGYTF
TRBV19	-	TRBJ2-5	TRBD1	CASSIGGTVQETQYF
TRBV7-2	-	TRBJ2-1	TRBD1	CASSLSGTGDEKFF
TRBV6-1	-	TRBJ1-5	TRBD1	CASSDPDRGNNQPQHF
TRBV11-2	-	TRBJ1-2	-	CASSLERGGAGYTF
TRBV13	-	TRBJ1-5	-	CASSLGRGDQPQHF
TRBV29-1	-	TRBJ1-1	-	CSTRPGTEAFF
TRBV14	-	TRBJ2-7	TRBD1	CASSQAIGQGTYEQYF
TRBV9	-	TRBJ1-4	TRBD1	CASSESGTGEKLFF
TRBV29-1	once	TRBJ2-7	-	CSVERLGDMRGEQYF
TRBV11-2	once	TRBJ1-2	-	CASSLVTGSGYTF
TRBV10-3	-	TRBJ1-4	TRBD1	CAISESRDRGVREKLFF
TRBV5-1	-	TRBJ1-1	-	CASSLVQGSTEAFF
TRBV7-2	once	TRBJ1-1	-	CASSLGFGLPITEAFF
TRBV7-9	-	TRBJ2-1	TRBD2	CASSFLAANEQFF
TRBV5-1	once	TRBJ2-7	-	CASSSQGYEQYF
TRBV18	-	TRBJ2-7	TRBD1	CASSSTQTGSSYEQYF
TRBV7-2	-	TRBJ2-1	TRBD1	CASSLRTGWRNNEQFF
TRBV19	-	TRBJ2-3	TRBD2	CASSILFRLATDTQYF
TRBV6-5	-	TRBJ1-2	-	CASSQRLYGYTF
TRBV18	once	TRBJ1-1	TRBD1	CASETGMNTEAFF
TRBV3-1/TRBV3-2	-	TRBJ2-7	-	CASSQANRGGSYEQYF
TRBV7-9	-	TRBJ1-5	TRBD1	CASSGWTGLGDQPQHF
TRBV24-1	-	TRBJ2-5	TRBD2	CATSGGSGDQETQYF
TRBV9	-	TRBJ2-3	-	CASSTRGGPTDTQYF
TRBV7-9	-	TRBJ2-3	-	CASSPTMLTDTQYF
TRBV7-3	-	TRBJ2-1	-	CASSLADEQFF